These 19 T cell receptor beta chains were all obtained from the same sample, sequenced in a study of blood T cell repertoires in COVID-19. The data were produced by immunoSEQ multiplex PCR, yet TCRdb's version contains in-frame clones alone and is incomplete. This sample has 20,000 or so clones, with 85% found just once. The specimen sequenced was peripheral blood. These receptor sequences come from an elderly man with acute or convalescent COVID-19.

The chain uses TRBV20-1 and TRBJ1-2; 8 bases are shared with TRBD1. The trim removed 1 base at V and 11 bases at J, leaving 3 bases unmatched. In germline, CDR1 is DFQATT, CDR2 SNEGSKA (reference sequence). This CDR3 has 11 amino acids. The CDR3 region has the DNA TGCAGTGCTAGAGCAGGGGGCGAGTACACCTTC. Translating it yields CSARAGGEYTF.

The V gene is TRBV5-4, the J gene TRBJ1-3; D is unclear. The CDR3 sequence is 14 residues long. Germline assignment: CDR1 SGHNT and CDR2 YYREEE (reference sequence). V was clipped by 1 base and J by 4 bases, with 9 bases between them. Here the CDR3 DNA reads TGTGCCAGCAGCTTGCGATCGGGGGGAAACACCATATATTTT. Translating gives CASSLRSGGNTIYF.

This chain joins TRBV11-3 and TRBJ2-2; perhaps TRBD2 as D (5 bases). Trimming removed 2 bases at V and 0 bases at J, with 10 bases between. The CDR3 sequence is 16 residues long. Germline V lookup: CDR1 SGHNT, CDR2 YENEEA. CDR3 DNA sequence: TGTGCCAGCAGCTTATCGGCGGGCGCGAACACCGGGGAGCTGTTTTTT. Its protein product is CASSLSAGANTGELFF.

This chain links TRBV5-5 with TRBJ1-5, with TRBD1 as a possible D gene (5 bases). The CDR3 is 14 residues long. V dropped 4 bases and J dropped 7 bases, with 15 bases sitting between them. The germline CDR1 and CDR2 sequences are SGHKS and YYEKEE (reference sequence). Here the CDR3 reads CASSPDGGLQPQHF. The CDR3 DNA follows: TGTGCCAGCAGCCCGGACGGGGGTCTGCAGCCCCAGCATTTT.

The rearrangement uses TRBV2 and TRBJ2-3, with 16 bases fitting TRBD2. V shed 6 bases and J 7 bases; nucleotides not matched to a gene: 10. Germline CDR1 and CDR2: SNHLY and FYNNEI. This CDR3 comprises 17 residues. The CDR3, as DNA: TGTGCCAGCAGCGAGGAGGGACTAGCGGGGGGGCCGCATACGCAGTATTTT. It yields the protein CASSEEGLAGGPHTQYF.

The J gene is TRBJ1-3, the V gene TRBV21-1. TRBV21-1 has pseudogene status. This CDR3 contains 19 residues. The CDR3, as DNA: TGTGCCAGCAGCTATAGAAGCCAACGCGGGATAGCCGGTGGAAACACCATATATTTT. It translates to CASSYRSQRGIAGGNTIYF.

The CDR3 DNA sequence: TGTGCCAGCAGTTTACAGGGGATTGGGACCCAGTACTTC. This codes for CASSLQGIGTQYF. This chain links TRBV28 with TRBJ2-5; D is perhaps TRBD1 (6 bases). This CDR3 region has 13 residues. V was cut by 2 bases and J by 7 bases, with 11 bases left in between. Germline V gives CDR1 MDHEN, CDR2 SYDVKM.

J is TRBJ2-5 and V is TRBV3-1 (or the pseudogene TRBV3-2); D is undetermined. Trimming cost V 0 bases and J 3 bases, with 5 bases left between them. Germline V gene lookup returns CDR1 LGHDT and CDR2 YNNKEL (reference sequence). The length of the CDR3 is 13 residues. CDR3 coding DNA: TGTGCCAGCAGCCAAGATCTAGAAGAGACCCAGTACTTC. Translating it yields CASSQDLEETQYF.

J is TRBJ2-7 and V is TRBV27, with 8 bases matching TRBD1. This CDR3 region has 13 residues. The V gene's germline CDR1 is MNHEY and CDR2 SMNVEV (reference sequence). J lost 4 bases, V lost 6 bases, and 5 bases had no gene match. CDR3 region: CASRAGGLYEQYF. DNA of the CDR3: TGTGCCAGCAGGGCAGGGGGCTTGTACGAGCAGTACTTC.

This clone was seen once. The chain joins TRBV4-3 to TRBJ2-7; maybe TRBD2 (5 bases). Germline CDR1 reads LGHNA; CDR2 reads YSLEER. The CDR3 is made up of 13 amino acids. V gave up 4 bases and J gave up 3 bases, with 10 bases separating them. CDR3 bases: TGCGCCAGCAGCCCCACACGGGGCTACGAGCAGTACTTC. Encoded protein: CASSPTRGYEQYF.

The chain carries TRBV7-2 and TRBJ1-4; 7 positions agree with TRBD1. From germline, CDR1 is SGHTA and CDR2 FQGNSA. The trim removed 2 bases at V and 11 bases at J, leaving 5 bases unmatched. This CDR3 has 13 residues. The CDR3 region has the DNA TGTGCCAGCAGCTTACAGGGGGGCGACAAACTGTTTTTT. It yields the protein CASSLQGGDKLFF.

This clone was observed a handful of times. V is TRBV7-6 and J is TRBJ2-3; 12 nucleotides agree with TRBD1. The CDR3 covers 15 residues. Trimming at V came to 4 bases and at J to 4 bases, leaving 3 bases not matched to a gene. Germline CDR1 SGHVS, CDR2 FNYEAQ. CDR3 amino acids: CASSSGTGGSDTQYF. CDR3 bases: TGTGCCAGCAGCTCCGGGACAGGGGGCTCAGATACGCAGTATTTT.

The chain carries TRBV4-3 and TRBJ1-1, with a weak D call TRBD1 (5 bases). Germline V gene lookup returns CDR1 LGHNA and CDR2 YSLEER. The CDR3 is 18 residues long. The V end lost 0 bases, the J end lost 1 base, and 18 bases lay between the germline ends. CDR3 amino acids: CASSQDAVGPGWNTEAFF. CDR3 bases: TGCGCCAGCAGCCAAGATGCTGTGGGGCCTGGATGGAACACTGAAGCTTTCTTT.

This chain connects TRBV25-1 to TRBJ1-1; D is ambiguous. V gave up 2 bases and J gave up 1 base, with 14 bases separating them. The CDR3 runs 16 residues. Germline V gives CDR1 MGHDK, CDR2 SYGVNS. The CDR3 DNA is TGTGCCAGCAGTGAAAGGACTGGGTCTGGGAACACTGAAGCTTTCTTT. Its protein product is CASSERTGSGNTEAFF.

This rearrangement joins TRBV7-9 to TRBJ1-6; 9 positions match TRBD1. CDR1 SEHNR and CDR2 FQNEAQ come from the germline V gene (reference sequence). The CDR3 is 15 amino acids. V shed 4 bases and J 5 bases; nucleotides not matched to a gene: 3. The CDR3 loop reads CASSYRGLNNSPLHF. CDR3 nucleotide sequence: TGTGCCAGCAGCTACAGGGGGCTTAATAATTCACCCCTCCACTTT.

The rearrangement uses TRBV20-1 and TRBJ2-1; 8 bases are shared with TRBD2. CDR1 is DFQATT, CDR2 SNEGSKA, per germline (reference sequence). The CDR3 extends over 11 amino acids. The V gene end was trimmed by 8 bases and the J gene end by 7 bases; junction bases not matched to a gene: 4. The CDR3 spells CSKSGGNEQFF. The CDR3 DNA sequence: TGCAGTAAGAGCGGGGGTAATGAGCAGTTCTTC.

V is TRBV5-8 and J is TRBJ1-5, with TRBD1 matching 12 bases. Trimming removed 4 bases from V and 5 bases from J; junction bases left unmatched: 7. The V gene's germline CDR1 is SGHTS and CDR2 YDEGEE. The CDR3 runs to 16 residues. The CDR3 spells CASSEGTGGVHQPQHF. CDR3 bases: TGTGCCAGCAGCGAAGGGACAGGGGGCGTTCATCAGCCCCAGCATTTT. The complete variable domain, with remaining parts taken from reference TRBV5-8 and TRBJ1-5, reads EAGVTQSPTHLIKTRGQQATLRCSPISGHTSVYWYQQALGLGLQFLLWYDEGEERNRGNFPPRFSGRQFPNYSSELNVNALELEDSALYLCASSEGTGGVHQPQHFGDGTRLSIL.

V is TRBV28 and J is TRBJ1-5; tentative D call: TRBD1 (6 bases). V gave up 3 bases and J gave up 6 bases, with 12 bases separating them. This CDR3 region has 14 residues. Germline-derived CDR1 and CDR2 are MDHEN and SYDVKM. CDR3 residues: CASSFGTGRQPQHF. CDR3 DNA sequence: TGTGCCAGCAGTTTCGGTACAGGGCGTCAGCCCCAGCATTTT.

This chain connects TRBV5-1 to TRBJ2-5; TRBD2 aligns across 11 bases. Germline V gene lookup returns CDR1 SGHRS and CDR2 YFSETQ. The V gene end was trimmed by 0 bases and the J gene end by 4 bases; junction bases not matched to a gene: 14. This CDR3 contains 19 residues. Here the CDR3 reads CASSLGPSGGPVPLETQYF. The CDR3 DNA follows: TGCGCCAGCAGCTTGGGGCCTAGCGGGGGGCCGGTCCCTTTAGAGACCCAGTACTTC. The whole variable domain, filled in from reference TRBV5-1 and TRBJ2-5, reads KAGVTQTPRYLIKTRGQQVTLSCSPISGHRSVSWYQQTPGQGLQFLFEYFSETQRNKGNFPGRFSGRQFSNSRSEMNVSTLELGDSALYLCASSLGPSGGPVPLETQYFGPGTRLLVL.